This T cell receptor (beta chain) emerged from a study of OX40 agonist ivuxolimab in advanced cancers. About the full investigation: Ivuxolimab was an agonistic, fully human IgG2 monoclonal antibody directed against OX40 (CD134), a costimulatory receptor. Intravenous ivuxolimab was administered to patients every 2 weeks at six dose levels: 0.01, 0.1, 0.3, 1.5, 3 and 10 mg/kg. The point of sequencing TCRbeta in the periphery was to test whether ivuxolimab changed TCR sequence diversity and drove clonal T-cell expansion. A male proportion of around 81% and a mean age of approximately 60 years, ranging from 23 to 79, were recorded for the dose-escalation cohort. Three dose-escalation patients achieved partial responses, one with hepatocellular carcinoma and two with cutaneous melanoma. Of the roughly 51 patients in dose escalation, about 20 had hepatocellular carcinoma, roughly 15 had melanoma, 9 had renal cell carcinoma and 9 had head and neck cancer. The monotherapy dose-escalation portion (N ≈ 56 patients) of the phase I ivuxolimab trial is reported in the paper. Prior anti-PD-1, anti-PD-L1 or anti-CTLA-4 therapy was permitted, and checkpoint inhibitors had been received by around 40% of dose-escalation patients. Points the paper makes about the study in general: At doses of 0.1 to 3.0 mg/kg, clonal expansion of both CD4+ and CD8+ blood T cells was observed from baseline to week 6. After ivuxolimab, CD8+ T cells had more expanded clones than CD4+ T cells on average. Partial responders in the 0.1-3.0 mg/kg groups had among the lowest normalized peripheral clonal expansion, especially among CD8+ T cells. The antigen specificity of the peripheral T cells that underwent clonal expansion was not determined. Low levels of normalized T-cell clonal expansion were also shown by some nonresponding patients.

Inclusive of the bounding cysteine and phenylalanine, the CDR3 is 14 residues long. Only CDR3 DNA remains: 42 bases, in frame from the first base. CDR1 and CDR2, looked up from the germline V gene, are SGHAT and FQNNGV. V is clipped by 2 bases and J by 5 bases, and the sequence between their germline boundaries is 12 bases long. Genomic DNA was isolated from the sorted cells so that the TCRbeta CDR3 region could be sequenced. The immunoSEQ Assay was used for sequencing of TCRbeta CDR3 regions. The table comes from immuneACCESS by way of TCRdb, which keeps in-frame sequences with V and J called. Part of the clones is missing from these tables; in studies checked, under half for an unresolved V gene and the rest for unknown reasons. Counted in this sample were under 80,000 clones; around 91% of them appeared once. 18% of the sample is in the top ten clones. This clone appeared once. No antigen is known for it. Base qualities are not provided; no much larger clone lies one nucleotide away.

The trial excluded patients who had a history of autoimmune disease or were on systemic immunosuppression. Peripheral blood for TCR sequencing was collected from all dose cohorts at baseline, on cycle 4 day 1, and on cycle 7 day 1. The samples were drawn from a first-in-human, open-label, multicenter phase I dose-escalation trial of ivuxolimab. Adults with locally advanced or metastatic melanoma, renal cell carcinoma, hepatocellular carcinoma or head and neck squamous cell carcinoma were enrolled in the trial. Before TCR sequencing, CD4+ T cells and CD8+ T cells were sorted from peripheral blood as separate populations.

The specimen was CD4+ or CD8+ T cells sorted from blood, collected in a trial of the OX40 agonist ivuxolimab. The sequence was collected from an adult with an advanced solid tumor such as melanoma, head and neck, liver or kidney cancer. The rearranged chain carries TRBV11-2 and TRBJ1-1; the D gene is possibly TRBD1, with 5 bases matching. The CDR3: CASSLPGAWTEAFF. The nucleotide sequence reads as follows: TGTGCCAGCAGCTTACCCGGGGCTTGGACTGAAGCTTTCTTT. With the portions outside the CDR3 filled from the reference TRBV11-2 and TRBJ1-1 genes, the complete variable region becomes EAGVAQSPRYKIIEKRQSVAFWCNPISGHATLYWYQQILGQGPKLLIQFQNNGVVDDSQLPKDRFSAERLKGVDSTLKIQPAKLEDSAVYLCASSLPGAWTEAFFGQGTRLTVV.